The rows below give T cell receptor beta chains drawn from one sample of a study of cytotoxic CD8 clonotypes in ibrutinib-treated CLL. Measured with immunoSEQ multiplex PCR; TCRdb has only the in-frame clones, and not every one. The table includes 150,000 or so clones, approximately 80% detected once. The sample here was PBMCs, taken after 24 months of ibrutinib treatment. Receptors were obtained from a human donor with chronic lymphocytic leukemia. CDR3s include the opening cysteine and the closing phenylalanine or tryptophan.

v_gene: TRBV29-1; CDR3aa: CSVEDGAGLTYEQYF
v_gene: TRBV12-2; CDR3aa: CASRLAPPGQGDYEQYF
v_gene: TRBV20-1; CDR3aa: CSSSRATEAFF
v_gene: TRBV9; CDR3aa: CASSVEQADGKLFF
v_gene: TRBV7-3; CDR3aa: CASSPTPVVGEETQYF
v_gene: TRBV5-6; CDR3aa: CASSLVGRNTEAFF
v_gene: TRBV4-2; CDR3aa: CASSQGPGAGTEAFF
v_gene: TRBV5-1; CDR3aa: CASSGTGFWETGELFF
v_gene: TRBV11-2; CDR3aa: CASSLRSRETQYF
v_gene: TRBV10-3; CDR3aa: CATSTTSGSSYEQYF
v_gene: TRBV29-1; CDR3aa: CSVLDRIVTYNEQFF
v_gene: TRBV6-6; CDR3aa: CASSLLPGQGWEQYF
v_gene: TRBV4-1; CDR3aa: CASSPSQRSNTEAFF
v_gene: TRBV6-1; CDR3aa: CASSVVRDYGYTF
v_gene: TRBV25-1; CDR3aa: CASSGWAVGTETQYF
v_gene: TRBV7-2; CDR3aa: CASSFTSGPYEQYF
v_gene: TRBV28; CDR3aa: CASSLSGAYEQYF
v_gene: TRBV2; CDR3aa: CASSDGGDFKPQHF
v_gene: TRBV7-8; CDR3aa: CASSGGLLALDYGYTF
v_gene: TRBV7-2; CDR3aa: CASSLEQGLSYEQYF
v_gene: TRBV10-3; CDR3aa: CATKTGGASSSPLHF
v_gene: TRBV19; CDR3aa: CASSIGGLYGYTF
v_gene: TRBV5-1; CDR3aa: CASSLRQGSYGYTF
v_gene: TRBV5-6; CDR3aa: CASSSQQGGPLVEQYF
v_gene: TRBV15; CDR3aa: CATSRTDSLAKNIQYF
v_gene: TRBV7-2; CDR3aa: CASKAGGPGYTGELFF
v_gene: TRBV13; CDR3aa: CASSLRRLDRTDTQYF
v_gene: TRBV28; CDR3aa: CASSLQGASTEAFF
v_gene: TRBV28; CDR3aa: CASAHPQGGETQYF
v_gene: TRBV12-5; CDR3aa: CASGDRLAESNEQFF
v_gene: TRBV11-2; CDR3aa: CASSLETVAQPQHF